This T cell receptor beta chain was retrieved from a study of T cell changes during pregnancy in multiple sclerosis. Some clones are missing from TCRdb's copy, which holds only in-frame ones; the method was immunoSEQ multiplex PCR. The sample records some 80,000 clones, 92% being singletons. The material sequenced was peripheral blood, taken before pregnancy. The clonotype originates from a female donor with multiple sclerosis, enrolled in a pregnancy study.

The chain's CDR3 is CAISTGQTNYGYTF. The CDR3 bases are TGTGCCATCAGTACAGGACAGACTAACTATGGCTACACCTTC. This chain links TRBV10-3 with TRBJ1-2; D is possibly TRBD1 (6 bases). CDR1 is ENHRY and CDR2 is SYGVKD in the germline V gene. The V end lost 5 bases, the J end lost 0 bases, and 10 bases lay between the germline ends. The CDR3 is made up of 14 amino acids.